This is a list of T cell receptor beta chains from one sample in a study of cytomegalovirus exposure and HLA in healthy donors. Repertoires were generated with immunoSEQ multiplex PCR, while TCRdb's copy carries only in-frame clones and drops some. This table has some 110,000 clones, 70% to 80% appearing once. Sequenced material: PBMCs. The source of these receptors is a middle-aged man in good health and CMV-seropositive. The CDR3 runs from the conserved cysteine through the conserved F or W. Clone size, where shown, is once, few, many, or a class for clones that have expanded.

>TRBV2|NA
CASSGSSGYYGYTF
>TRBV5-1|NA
CASSRRTTGGNSPLHF
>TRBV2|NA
CASTDRDEQYF
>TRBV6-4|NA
CASSEEEGQGYNEQFF
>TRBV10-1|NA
CASSLYGQGEQYF
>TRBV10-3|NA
CATGGSETEAFF
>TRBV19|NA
CASSIVLAGSSYEQYF
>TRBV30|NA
CAWSVDAAQYF
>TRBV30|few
CAVSLSRSTEAFF
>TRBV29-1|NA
CSVRLTGQNEQFF
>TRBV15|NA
CATSRDRGQTYNSPLHF
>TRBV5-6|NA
CASSLGLGGFSNEQFF
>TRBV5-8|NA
CASSFQLAAYEQYF
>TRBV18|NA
CASSRKVDNEQFF
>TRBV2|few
CASSQQTDYEQYF
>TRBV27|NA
CASMFHGSDEQFF
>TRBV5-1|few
CASSFSGGNEKLFF
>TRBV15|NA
CATSPYPKPSSYEQYF
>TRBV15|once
CATSRDTPDRGAEAFF
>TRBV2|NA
CASSEIGGTVMNTEAFF
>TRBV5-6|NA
CASSLAGQGENYGYTF
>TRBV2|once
CASSLSQGFYEQYF
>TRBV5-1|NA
CASSRGQLATNEKLFF
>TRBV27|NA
CASSSLGQGGMNTEAFF
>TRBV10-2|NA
CASSPLYNSPLHF
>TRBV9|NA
CASSVGASGRGDEQFF
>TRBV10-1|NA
CASSESQGNTQYF
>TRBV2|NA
CASSAGAGGAGANVLTF
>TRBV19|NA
CASSITGDGANVLTF
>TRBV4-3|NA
CASSQEYPTGSPLHF
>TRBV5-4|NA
CASSLGGAGGLEEQYF
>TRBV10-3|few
CAISESAIDEKLFF
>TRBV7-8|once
CASSPRAPLGTDTQYF
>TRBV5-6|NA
CASSLVSGIQETQYF
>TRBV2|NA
CASNGATGRGNEQFF
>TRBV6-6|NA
CASVENSNQPQHF
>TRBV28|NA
CASRRQAADTQYF
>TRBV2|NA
CASSLSGNTEAFF
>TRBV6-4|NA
CASSDSRGRVGNRGYPSSYNEQFF
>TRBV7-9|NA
CASSRQGSSYNEQFF
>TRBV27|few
CASSPGIGDYGYTF
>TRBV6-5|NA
CASSYAGQRYEQYF
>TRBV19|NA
CASQRSDQETQYF
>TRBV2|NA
CASSEATGRNTEAFF
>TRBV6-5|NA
CASSPDRGFEKLFF
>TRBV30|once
CAWSVVGGSRSEQYF
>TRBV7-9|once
CASTVLGAGGTEAFF
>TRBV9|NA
CASSVSGITDTQYF
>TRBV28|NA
CASSQGGEDTEAFF
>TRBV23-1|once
CASSRSGGGDTQYF